A selection of T cell receptor beta chains follows, all from one sample in a study of blood T cells in healthy people across ages. TCRdb called the 5' RACE reads again in MiXCR, with one record for every CDR3 protein. The sample has over 1.5 million distinct CDR3 sequences, around 48% seen once. Sequencing was done on a sample of blood. The receptors originated from a woman between 40 and 55 years old in good health. Each CDR3 is given with its conserved first and last residue. The D gene is left open where the match is weak. The size field is filled for only some rows; it gives once, few, many or a size class.

-,TRBJ2-4,TRBV2,-,CASSEIGGIPKNIQYF,TGTGCCAGCAGTGAAATCGGGGGTATCCCCAAAAACATTCAGTACTTC
few,TRBJ2-1,TRBV12-3/TRBV12-4,TRBD2,CASSLGTSQSWPNEQFF,TGTGCCAGCAGTTTAGGGACTAGCCAGTCTTGGCCCAATGAGCAGTTCTTC
few,TRBJ1-6,TRBV6-5,-,CASSYGQLEGFSYNSPLHF,TGTGCCAGCAGTTACGGCCAGCTCGAAGGGTTCTCCTATAATTCACCCCTCCACTTT
-,TRBJ1-2,TRBV20-1,-,CSAKGNHGYTF,TGCAGTGCTAAAGGGAACCATGGCTACACCTTC
-,TRBJ2-3,TRBV4-3,-,CASSQDTGLAGAGDTQYF,TGCGCCAGCAGCCAAGATACTGGACTCGCGGGGGCCGGGGATACGCAGTATTTT
-,TRBJ2-1,TRBV7-2,-,CASSPPVLGREFF,TGTGCCAGCAGCCCACCCGTACTAGGACGCGAGTTCTTC
-,TRBJ1-5,TRBV6-2/TRBV6-3,-,CASSYSGRSGQPQHF,TGTGCCAGCAGTTACTCCGGCAGGTCCGGGCAGCCCCAGCATTTT
-,TRBJ2-6,TRBV5-1,-,CASSQPGRDSGANVLTF,TGCGCCAGCAGCCAACCGGGACGGGACTCTGGGGCCAACGTCCTGACTTTC
once,TRBJ2-4,TRBV5-6,TRBD1,CASTTGGYGQYF,TGTGCCAGCACTACAGGGGGATACGGGCAGTACTTC
few,TRBJ1-2,TRBV24-1,-,CATSDEAADYGYTF,TGTGCCACCAGTGATGAGGCCGCCGACTATGGCTACACCTTC
-,TRBJ1-1,TRBV20-1,-,CSARDPRGRNTEAFF,TGCAGTGCTAGAGATCCTAGGGGCCGGAACACTGAAGCTTTCTTT
many,TRBJ2-5,TRBV6-1,-,CASRIQGRETQYF,TGTGCCAGCAGGATTCAGGGCCGCGAGACCCAGTACTTC
few,TRBJ2-5,TRBV20-1,TRBD1,CSAKTGGKWETQYF,TGCAGTGCTAAAACAGGGGGGAAGTGGGAGACCCAGTACTTC
-,TRBJ2-3,TRBV20-1,-,CSAPGEATDTQYF,TGCAGTGCTCCCGGTGAGGCGACAGATACGCAGTATTTT
once,TRBJ2-7,TRBV2,TRBD2,CASSHVLAALSYEQYF,TGTGCCAGCAGTCACGTACTAGCGGCCCTCTCCTACGAGCAGTACTTC
few,TRBJ2-7,TRBV28,-,CASTLGGIGSYEQYF,TGTGCCAGCACACTGGGGGGTATAGGCTCCTACGAGCAGTACTTC
-,TRBJ1-6,TRBV9,-,CASSVAFNSPLHF,TGTGCCAGCAGCGTAGCTTTTAATTCACCCCTCCACTTT
-,TRBJ1-6,TRBV5-1,TRBD1,CASRDSGGAQHNSPLHF,TGCGCCAGCAGAGATTCAGGGGGCGCACAGCATAATTCACCCCTCCACTTT
-,TRBJ2-5,TRBV6-2/TRBV6-3,-,CASRRTVLQETQYF,TGTGCCAGCCGAAGGACAGTTCTTCAAGAGACCCAGTACTTC
-,TRBJ1-2,TRBV12-3/TRBV12-4,-,CASSPGYGHTF,TGTGCCAGCAGTCCAGGTTATGGCCACACCTTC
few,TRBJ2-1,TRBV12-3/TRBV12-4,-,CASSAGHPNEQFF,TGTGCCAGCAGTGCCGGTCATCCGAACGAGCAGTTCTTC
-,TRBJ2-4,TRBV5-1,TRBD2,CASSFGTSGGKVAKNIQYF,TGCGCCAGCAGCTTCGGGACTAGCGGGGGGAAAGTAGCCAAAAACATTCAGTACTTC